This T cell receptor (beta chain) was recovered during a study of blood T cell repertoires in COVID-19. Background on the study: Sites across the United States, Italy and Spain contributed samples from acute and convalescent COVID-19. From T cells, B-cell-depleted T cells, or PBMCs came the material, which was cDNA or gDNA.

The CDR3 sequence is 12 residues long. Germline CDR1 is LNHDA and CDR2 is SQIVND (reference sequence). The ends were cut back, 1 base at V and 8 bases at J, with 8 bases in the middle. Methods used by the authors: Quantification of nucleated cells was approximated via reference gene primer amplification. Method: immunoSEQ multiplex PCR; TCRdb's copy keeps in-frame clones and lacks some. From that table come the V and J calls and clone size; the DNA was used to work out D and trimming. The sample shows tens of thousands of clones, about 86% of them seen only once. Sequencing was done on a sample of peripheral blood. The sequence derives from a man in his fifties with acute or convalescent COVID-19. J is TRBJ1-2 and V is TRBV19; D is uncertain. For the CDR3, the DNA is TGTGCCAGTAGTATAGGTGGCTTGGGCTACACCTTC. As protein: CASSIGGLGYTF.